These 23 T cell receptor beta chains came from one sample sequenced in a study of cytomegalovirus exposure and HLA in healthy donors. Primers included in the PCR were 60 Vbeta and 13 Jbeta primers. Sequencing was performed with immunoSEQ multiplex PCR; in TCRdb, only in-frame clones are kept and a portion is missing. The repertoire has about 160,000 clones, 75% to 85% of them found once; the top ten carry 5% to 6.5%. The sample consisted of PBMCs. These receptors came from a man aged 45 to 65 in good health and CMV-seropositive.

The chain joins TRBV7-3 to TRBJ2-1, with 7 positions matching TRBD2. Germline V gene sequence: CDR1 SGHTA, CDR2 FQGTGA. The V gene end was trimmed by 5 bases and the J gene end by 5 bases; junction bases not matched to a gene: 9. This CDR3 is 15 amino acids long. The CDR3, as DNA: TGTGCCAGCAGCAAGTCCGGGACTACCAACAATGAGCAGTTCTTC. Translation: CASSKSGTTNNEQFF.

CDR3: CASRSGTGVTYEQYF. The CDR3 coding sequence is TGTGCCAGCAGATCTGGGACAGGGGTTACCTACGAGCAGTACTTC. This chain links TRBV11-2 with TRBJ2-7; TRBD1 aligns across 10 bases. Germline values: CDR1 SGHAT, CDR2 FQNNGV. V lost 6 bases, J lost 2 bases, and 7 bases stayed unmatched. The CDR3 runs 15 residues.

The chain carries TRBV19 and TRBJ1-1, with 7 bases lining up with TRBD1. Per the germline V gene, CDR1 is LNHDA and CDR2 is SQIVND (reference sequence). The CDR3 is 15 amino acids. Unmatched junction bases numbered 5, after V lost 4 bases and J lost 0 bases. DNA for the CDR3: TGTGCCAGTAGTAAGACAGGGTTCATGAACACTGAAGCTTTCTTT. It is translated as CASSKTGFMNTEAFF. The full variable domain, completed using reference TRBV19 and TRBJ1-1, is DGGITQSPKYLFRKEGQNVTLSCEQNLNHDAMYWYRQDPGQGLRLIYYSQIVNDFQKGDIAEGYSVSREKKESFPLTVTSAQKNPTAFYLCASSKTGFMNTEAFFGQGTRLTVV.

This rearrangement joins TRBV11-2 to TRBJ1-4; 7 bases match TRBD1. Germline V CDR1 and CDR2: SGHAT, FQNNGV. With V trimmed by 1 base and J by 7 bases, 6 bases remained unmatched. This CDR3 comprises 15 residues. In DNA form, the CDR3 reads TGTGCCAGCAGCTTAGGGGACAGACGGGTTGAAAAACTGTTTTTT. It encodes CASSLGDRRVEKLFF.

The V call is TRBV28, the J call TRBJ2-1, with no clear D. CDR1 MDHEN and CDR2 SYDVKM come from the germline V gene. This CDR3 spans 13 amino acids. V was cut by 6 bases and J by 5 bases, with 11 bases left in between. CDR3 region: CASRRGPNNEQFF. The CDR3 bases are TGTGCCAGCAGACGTGGGCCAAACAATGAGCAGTTCTTC. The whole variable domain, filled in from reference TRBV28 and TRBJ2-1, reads DVKVTQSSRYLVKRTGEKVFLECVQDMDHENMFWYRQDPGLGLRLIYFSYDVKMKEKGDIPEGYSVSREKKERFSLILESASTNQTSMYLCASRRGPNNEQFFGPGTRLTVL.

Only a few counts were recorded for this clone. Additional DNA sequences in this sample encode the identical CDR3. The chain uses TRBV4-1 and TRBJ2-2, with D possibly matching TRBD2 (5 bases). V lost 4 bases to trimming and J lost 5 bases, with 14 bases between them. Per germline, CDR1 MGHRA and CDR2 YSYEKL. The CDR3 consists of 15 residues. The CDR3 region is CASSPLGGGTGELFF. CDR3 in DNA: TGCGCCAGCAGCCCTCTAGGAGGCGGAACCGGGGAGCTGTTTTTT.

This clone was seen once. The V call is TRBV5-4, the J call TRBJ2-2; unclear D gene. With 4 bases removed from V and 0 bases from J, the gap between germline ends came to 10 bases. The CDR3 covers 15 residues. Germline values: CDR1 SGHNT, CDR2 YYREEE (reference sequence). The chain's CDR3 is CASSPDWTNTGELFF. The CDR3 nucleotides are TGTGCCAGCAGCCCCGACTGGACGAACACCGGGGAGCTGTTTTTT.

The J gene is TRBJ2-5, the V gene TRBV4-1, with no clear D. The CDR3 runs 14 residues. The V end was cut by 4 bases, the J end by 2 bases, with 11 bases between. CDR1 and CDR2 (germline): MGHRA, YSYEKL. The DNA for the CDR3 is TGCGCCAGCAGCCTATTTGAGTGGCAAGAGACCCAGTACTTC. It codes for CASSLFEWQETQYF.

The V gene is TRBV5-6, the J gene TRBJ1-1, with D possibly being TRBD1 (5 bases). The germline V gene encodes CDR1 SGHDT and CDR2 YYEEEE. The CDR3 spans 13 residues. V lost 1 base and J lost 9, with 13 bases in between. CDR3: CASSLSAGLKAFF. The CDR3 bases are TGTGCCAGCAGCTTGTCCGCAGGGTTGAAAGCTTTCTTT.

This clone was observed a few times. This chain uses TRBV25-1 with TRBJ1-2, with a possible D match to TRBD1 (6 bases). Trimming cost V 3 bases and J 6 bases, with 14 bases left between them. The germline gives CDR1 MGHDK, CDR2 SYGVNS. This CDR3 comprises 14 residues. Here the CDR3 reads CASSDGRGYDGYTF. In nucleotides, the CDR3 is TGTGCCAGCAGTGATGGCAGGGGATACGATGGCTACACCTTC.

The CDR3 DNA sequence: TGCGCCAGCAGCTTGCTAACACTAGCGGGAGCCACCGGGGAGCTGTTTTTT. Protein sequence: CASSLLTLAGATGELFF. The chain employs TRBV5-1 and TRBJ2-2, with TRBD2 matching 11 bases. This CDR3 spans 17 amino acids. The germline V gene has CDR1 SGHRS and CDR2 YFSETQ. With V trimmed by 1 base and J by 4 bases, 6 bases remained unmatched.

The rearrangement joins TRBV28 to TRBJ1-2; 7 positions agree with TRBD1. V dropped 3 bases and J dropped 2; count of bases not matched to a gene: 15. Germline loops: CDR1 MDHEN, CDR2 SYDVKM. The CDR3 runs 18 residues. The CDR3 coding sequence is TGTGCCAGCAGTTTCTCCGCAGCCCGGGGACAGTCCAACTATGGCTACACCTTC. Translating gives CASSFSAARGQSNYGYTF.

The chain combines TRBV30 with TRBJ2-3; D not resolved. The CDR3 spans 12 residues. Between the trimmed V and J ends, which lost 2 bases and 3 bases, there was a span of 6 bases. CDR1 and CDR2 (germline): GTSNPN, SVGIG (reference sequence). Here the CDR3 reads CAWSRGTDTQYF. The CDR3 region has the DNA TGTGCCTGGAGTAGAGGTACAGATACGCAGTATTTT.

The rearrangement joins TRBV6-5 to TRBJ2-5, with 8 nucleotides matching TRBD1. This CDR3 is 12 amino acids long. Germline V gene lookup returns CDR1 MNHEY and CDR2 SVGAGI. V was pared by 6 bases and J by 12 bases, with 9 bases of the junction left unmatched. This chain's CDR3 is CASSLGGQGEYF. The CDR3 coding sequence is TGTGCCAGCAGCCTCGGCGGACAGGGCGAGTACTTC.

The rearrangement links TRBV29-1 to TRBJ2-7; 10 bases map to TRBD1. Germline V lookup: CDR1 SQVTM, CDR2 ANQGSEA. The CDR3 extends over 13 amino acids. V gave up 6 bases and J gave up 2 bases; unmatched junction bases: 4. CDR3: CSVGQGPAYEQYF. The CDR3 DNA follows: TGCAGCGTGGGACAGGGGCCAGCCTACGAGCAGTACTTC.

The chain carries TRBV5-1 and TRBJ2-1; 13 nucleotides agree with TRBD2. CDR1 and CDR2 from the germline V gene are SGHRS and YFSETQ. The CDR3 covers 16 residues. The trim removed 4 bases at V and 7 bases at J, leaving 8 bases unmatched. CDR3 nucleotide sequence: TGCGCCAGCAGCCTACTAGCGGGAGGGCCAGCAAATGAGCAGTTCTTC. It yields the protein CASSLLAGGPANEQFF.

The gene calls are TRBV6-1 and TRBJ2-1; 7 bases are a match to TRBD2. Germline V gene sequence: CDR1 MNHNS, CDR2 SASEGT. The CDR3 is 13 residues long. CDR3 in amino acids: CASRGSAYNEQFF. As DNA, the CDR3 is TGTGCATCTCGCGGGAGCGCCTACAATGAGCAGTTCTTC.

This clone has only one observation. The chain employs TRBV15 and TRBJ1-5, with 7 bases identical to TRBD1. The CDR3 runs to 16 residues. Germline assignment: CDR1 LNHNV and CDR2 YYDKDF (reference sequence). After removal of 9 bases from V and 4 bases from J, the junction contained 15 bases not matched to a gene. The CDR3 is CATSERDSRANQPQHF. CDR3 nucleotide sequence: TGTGCCACAAGCGAACGGGACAGTCGAGCGAATCAGCCCCAGCATTTT.

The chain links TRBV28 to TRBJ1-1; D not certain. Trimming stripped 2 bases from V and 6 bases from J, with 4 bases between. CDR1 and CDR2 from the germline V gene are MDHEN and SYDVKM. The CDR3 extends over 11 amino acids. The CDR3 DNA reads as TGTGCCAGCAGTTTACTCGCTGAAGCTTTCTTT. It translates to CASSLLAEAFF. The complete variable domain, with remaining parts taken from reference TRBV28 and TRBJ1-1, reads DVKVTQSSRYLVKRTGEKVFLECVQDMDHENMFWYRQDPGLGLRLIYFSYDVKMKEKGDIPEGYSVSREKKERFSLILESASTNQTSMYLCASSLLAEAFFGQGTRLTVV.

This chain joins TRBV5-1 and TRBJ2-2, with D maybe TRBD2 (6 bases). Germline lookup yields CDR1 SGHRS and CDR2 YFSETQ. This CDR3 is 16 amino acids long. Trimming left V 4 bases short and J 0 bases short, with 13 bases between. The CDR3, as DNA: TGCGCCAGCAGCCAAGTTGGAGGGTCGAACACCGGGGAGCTGTTTTTT. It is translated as CASSQVGGSNTGELFF.

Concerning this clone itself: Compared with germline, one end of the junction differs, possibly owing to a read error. As DNA, the CDR3 is TGTTCCAGCAGCGCAGGCAGGGGAGAGGGCTACACCTTC. Its translation is CSSSAGRGEGYTF. The V and J genes are TRBV7-9 and TRBJ1-2, with a tentative D call TRBD1 (6 bases). In germline, CDR1 is SEHNR, CDR2 FQNEAQ (reference sequence). The CDR3 contains 13 residues.

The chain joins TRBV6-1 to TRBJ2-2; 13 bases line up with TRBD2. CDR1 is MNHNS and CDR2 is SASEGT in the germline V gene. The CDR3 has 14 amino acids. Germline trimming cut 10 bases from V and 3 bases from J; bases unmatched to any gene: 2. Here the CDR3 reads CAIGTSGDTGELFF. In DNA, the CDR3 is TGTGCCATCGGGACTAGCGGGGACACCGGGGAGCTGTTTTTT.

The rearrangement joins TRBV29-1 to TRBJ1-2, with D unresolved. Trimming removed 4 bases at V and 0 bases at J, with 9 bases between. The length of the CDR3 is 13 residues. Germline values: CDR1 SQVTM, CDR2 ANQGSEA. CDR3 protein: CSVVEEANYGYTF. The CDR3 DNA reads TGCAGCGTTGTCGAGGAGGCTAACTATGGCTACACCTTC.